This record looks at one T cell receptor (beta chain) sequence and its context. In the PCR, 60 Vbeta and 13 Jbeta primers were used. Generated by immunoSEQ multiplex PCR, the TCRdb table keeps only in-frame clones and is missing some. The sample contains around 200,000 clones, 82% of which appear only once. The data were obtained in a study of cytomegalovirus exposure and HLA in healthy donors. V was clipped by 9 bases and J by 2 bases; unmatched bases: 15. This CDR3 contains 17 residues. Germline-derived CDR1 and CDR2 are LNHDA and SQIVND (reference sequence). V and J are TRBV19 and TRBJ1-1; TRBD1 agrees at 10 bases. Sequencing was done on a sample of PBMCs. This receptor was taken from a man aged 35-49 years in good health and CMV-seropositive. In nucleotides, the CDR3 is TGTGCCAGCGATTCGTCACCGGGACAGGGGATCAACACTGAAGCTTTCTTT. Translated, it gives CASDSSPGQGINTEAFF.